The T cell receptor beta chain described here comes from a study of T cell responses to AZD1222 COVID-19 vaccine. Comments on this clone: Its antigen is not known.

Germline assignment: CDR1 MNHNS and CDR2 SASEGT. This CDR3 has 14 residues. The V end was cut by 3 bases, the J end by 4 bases, with 10 bases between. Study-level findings and limits: At 160-218 and 743-854, vaccine-associated CD4 TCRs were dominant, and they spanned spike. Baseline serology detected seropositivity in only 5 to 7 AZD1222 recipients.

TCRdb's table, derived via immunoSEQ multiplex PCR, lists solely in-frame clones and lacks some. The repertoire includes 75,000 to 95,000 clones, approximately 84% of them detected once, and about 13% sits in the top ten. This sequence joins TRBV6-1 and TRBJ1-3; D gene uncertain. The material was peripheral blood, obtained on day 0 of AZD1222 vaccination. This clonotype was sampled from an adult in good health. CDR3 DNA sequence: TGTGCCAGCAGTGATTGGTCGAAAGGAAACACCATATATTTT. Translated: CASSDWSKGNTIYF.